This entry features one T cell receptor beta chain sequence. The specificity of this receptor is unknown. Base qualities are not recorded, but no much larger clone differs from it by a single base. The data belong to a study of shared clonotypes between healthy human individuals (dated by TCRdb to about 2020). Regarding the complete study: Three men and two women, aged 18 to 49 years, made up the cohort. The study deeply sequenced blood TCR repertoires of about 5 healthy adults to estimate repertoire size and the extent of clonotype sharing between individuals. Between about 0.85 and 10 billion PBMCs per donor were obtained by leukapheresis. Per donor, three plates each were used for CD4 naive and CD4 memory, two for CD8 naive, and one for CD8 memory. To increase sequencing depth and limit assay-specific biases, different laboratories used diverse techniques to prepare libraries and sequence TCR repertoires.

The donors were healthy, HIV-negative adults with no recently reported acute infections or vaccinations. All donors were Caucasian adults living in Nashville, Tennessee, USA. CD4+ T cells were enriched by magnetic negative selection, after which naive cells were positively selected on CD45RA and the negative fraction was taken as the memory subset. Blood was obtained by leukapheresis, after which PBMCs were separated by Ficoll-Histopaque density gradient centrifugation and cryopreserved in liquid nitrogen vapor phase. Analytical flow cytometry was used to check the purity and quantity of every magnetically sorted T cell population. Genomic DNA was isolated from every sorted fraction and measured by UV absorbance on a Nanodrop 2000c. Using the deep immunoSEQ assay, TCR CDR3 regions were amplified from genomic DNA by multiplex PCR. Extracted genomic DNA from each cell subset was spread evenly across all wells of several immunoSEQ 96-well plates, with each plate serving as a replicate. For sorted subsets, 200 to 250 ng of genomic DNA, equivalent to some 30,000 T cell genomes, went into each replicate PCR. Purified libraries were quantified with a Qubit 3.0 fluorometer, sized on a Bioanalyzer 2100, and re-quantified with the KAPA Library Quantification kit. A separate single-read 150-cycle Illumina NextSeq 550 flow cell was used to sequence each immunoSEQ 96-well plate. The original pipeline was this. Because the immunoSEQ output held only junctional sequences and lacked quality scores, the filtering could not match the filtering applied to full-length reads. To assign V/J genes and CDR3, sequences were annotated against IMGT germline references using PyIR, a Python wrapper for IgBLAST v1.9. Reads were filtered out if the reads had weak V/J assignments (E-value above 1e-6), no CDR3, stop codons, out-of-frame junctions, or ambiguous translated residues. V3J clonotypes were defined as sequences sharing the same inferred V gene, J gene, and CDR3 amino acid sequence. The percentage overlap between two repertoires was calculated by dividing the number of shared unique clonotypes by the size of the smaller repertoire. Three approaches were used to assess repertoire richness: RTK rarefaction, the Chao1 estimator, and Recon v2.1 estimates of unobserved clonotypes. Generation probabilities were computed with OLGA for all TCRbeta clonotypes obtained by the gDNA method from four donors. Held by TCRdb, this immuneACCESS table contains in-frame sequences only and omits some clones. Under half of the omission traces to an unresolved V gene where checked; the cause of the rest is unknown. V and J calls and clone size come straight from that table; D and trimming were deduced from the DNA. For this sample the table gives some 2,000,000 clones, of which 85% to 95% were detected only once. 0.13% of the sample lies in the top ten.

Findings and caveats that apply to the study as a whole: Incomplete sequencing was indicated by rarefaction of sorted-subset datasets, despite the large sequencing depth. Sampling was restricted to blood, and TCR repertoires in tissues likely differ from the TCR repertoires found in blood. Naive subsets generally had larger estimated clonotype richness than memory subsets did. Sharing across several donors was observed for around 5% of naive CD4, less than 4% of naive CD8, over 2% of memory CD4, and roughly 0.4% of memory CD8 clonotypes. Because the study included a small number of donors, the genetic and exposure-history diversity represented was limited. Based on pairwise subsampling, the degree of clonotype sharing among donors was expected to be affected by sequencing depth. Compared with non-shared clonotypes, the clonotypes found in all four sorted-subset donors had higher generation probabilities.

The CDR3 measures 14 amino acids from cysteine to phenylalanine. Just the 42-base CDR3 DNA is kept, in frame starting at base 1. V gives up 1 base and J gives up 6 bases, and the segment between their germline ends measures 13 bases. Per the germline V gene, MNHNS is the CDR1 and SASEGT is the CDR2. The sample comprised naive CD4+ T cells sorted from blood. The cell subset or site label here, explained by the study, means: CD45RA+ positively selected. The sequence came from a man aged 18-30 years in good health. The chain is encoded by TRBV6-1 joined to TRBJ2-7; the D gene cannot be named for sure. The CDR3 amino acid sequence is: CASSEEFGWGEQYF. Read as DNA, the sequence is TGTGCCAGCAGTGAAGAGTTTGGGTGGGGCGAGCAGTACTTC.